This passage covers 15 T cell receptor beta chains from one sample sequenced in a study of cytomegalovirus exposure and HLA in healthy donors. It was with 60 Vbeta and 13 Jbeta primers that the PCR ran. Data came from immunoSEQ multiplex PCR; TCRdb stores just in-frame clones and leaves some out. The table includes around 150,000 clones, 55% to 80% detected once. Input material: PBMCs. The receptors derive from a woman in her late teens or twenties in good health and CMV-seropositive.

CDR3 in amino acids: CASGEHATNEKLFF. CDR3 bases: TGTGCCAGCGGAGAACATGCAACTAATGAAAAACTGTTTTTT. The chain is built from TRBV28 and TRBJ1-4; D not certain. The germline V gene has CDR1 MDHEN and CDR2 SYDVKM. Trimming shortened V by 8 bases and J by 0 bases, and 10 bases separated the two germline ends. The CDR3 has 14 residues.

This chain links TRBV11-3 with TRBJ2-1, with 11 bases aligning to TRBD2. Germline-derived CDR1 and CDR2 are SGHNT and YENEEA. CDR3 size: 16 residues. V lost 5 bases, J lost 4 bases, and 7 bases stayed unmatched. The CDR3 coding sequence is TGTGCCAGCAGCACCCAGACTAGCGGGGATTACAATGAGCAGTTCTTC. Amino acid sequence: CASSTQTSGDYNEQFF.

This chain uses TRBV27 with TRBJ1-1, with 8 bases fitting TRBD1. This CDR3 is 16 amino acids long. Per germline, CDR1 MNHEY and CDR2 SMNVEV (reference sequence). V lost 4 bases to trimming and J lost 3 bases; unmatched junction nucleotides: 10. The CDR3 is CASSSRTGTLHTEAFF. The CDR3 coding sequence is TGTGCCAGCAGTTCCCGGACAGGGACCTTACACACTGAAGCTTTCTTT.

The V and J genes are TRBV4-1 and TRBJ1-2; D is perhaps TRBD1 (5 bases). The CDR3 is 16 residues long. Germline-derived CDR1 and CDR2 are MGHRA and YSYEKL. Trimming removed 4 bases from V and 0 bases from J, with 15 bases in between. CDR3 residues: CASSPRQGFTNYGYTF. CDR3 DNA: TGCGCCAGCAGCCCGCGGCAGGGTTTTACTAACTATGGCTACACCTTC.

V gene TRBV19 combines with J gene TRBJ2-2; D uncertain. The germline gives CDR1 LNHDA, CDR2 SQIVND (reference sequence). The CDR3 is made up of 14 amino acids. The V gene lost 3 bases and the J gene lost 1 base, with 6 bases spanning the gap. CDR3 nucleotide sequence: TGTGCCAGTAGTATCCTAGGGAACACCGGGGAGCTGTTTTTT. Translated, it gives CASSILGNTGELFF.

The chain joins TRBV27 to TRBJ1-1; weak D call: TRBD1 (6 bases). CDR1 and CDR2 (germline): MNHEY, SMNVEV (reference sequence). Trimming cost V 6 bases and J 0 bases, with 11 bases left between them. The CDR3 length is 14 residues. CDR3 sequence (DNA): TGTGCCAGCAGCCCCGGACAGCTGAACACTGAAGCTTTCTTT. Protein sequence: CASSPGQLNTEAFF.

The genes are TRBV7-8 and TRBJ2-7; 12 bases fit TRBD1. The CDR3 is made up of 18 amino acids. Germline trimming cut 5 bases from V and 2 bases from J; bases unmatched to any gene: 13. From germline, CDR1 is SGHVS and CDR2 FQNEAQ. The CDR3 here is CASSRTVTGQGATYEQYF. The CDR3 nucleotides read TGTGCCAGCAGCCGTACCGTGACGGGACAGGGGGCAACCTACGAGCAGTACTTC.

The V call is TRBV2, the J call TRBJ2-5, with 14 bases matching TRBD2. This CDR3 is built from 17 residues. The junction had 11 bases not matched to a gene; V was cut back by 6 bases and J by 5 bases. The germline V gene has CDR1 SNHLY and CDR2 FYNNEI. The CDR3 bases are TGTGCCAGCAGCCCGACTAGCGGGGGGGCCAACTCTGAGACCCAGTACTTC. This translates into CASSPTSGGANSETQYF.

This clone was seen more than once but under ten times. The chain couples TRBV15 to TRBJ2-7, with 8 bases identical to TRBD1. Unmatched junction bases numbered 1, after V lost 0 bases and J lost 3 bases. CDR3 length: 14 residues. CDR1 is LNHNV and CDR2 is YYDKDF in the germline V gene (reference sequence). In DNA form, the CDR3 reads TGTGCCACCAGCAGAGACAGGGGGCTCTACGAGCAGTACTTC. Protein: CATSRDRGLYEQYF. Full variable domain (missing parts from reference TRBV15 and TRBJ2-7): DAMVIQNPRYQVTQFGKPVTLSCSQTLNHNVMYWYQQKSSQAPKLLFHYYDKDFNNEADTPDNFQSRRPNTSFCFLDIRSPGLGDTAMYLCATSRDRGLYEQYFGPGTRLTVT.

The V call is TRBV25-1, the J call TRBJ1-2, with D maybe TRBD1 (6 bases). The CDR3 covers 15 residues. V was clipped by 3 bases and J by 0 bases, with 11 bases between them. Per germline, CDR1 MGHDK and CDR2 SYGVNS. The DNA for the CDR3 is TGTGCCAGCAGTGATGAGGGGACATCTAACTATGGCTACACCTTC. Its translation is CASSDEGTSNYGYTF.

The chain's CDR3 is CASSVGGLNQPQHF. For the CDR3, the DNA is TGTGCCAGCAGTGTTGGAGGGTTGAATCAGCCCCAGCATTTT. The V call is TRBV2, the J call TRBJ1-5; no clear D gene. With 4 bases removed from V and 4 bases from J, the gap between germline ends came to 11 bases. The CDR3 loop spans 14 amino acids. The germline gives CDR1 SNHLY, CDR2 FYNNEI.

The chain recombines TRBV5-4 with TRBJ2-1, with 11 bases that match TRBD2. Germline V gene lookup returns CDR1 SGHNT and CDR2 YYREEE (reference sequence). This CDR3 spans 15 amino acids. The junction had 4 bases not matched to a gene; V was cut back by 4 bases and J by 4 bases. CDR3 region: CASSRGTSGYNEQFF. The CDR3 DNA reads TGTGCCAGCAGCAGGGGGACTAGCGGTTACAATGAGCAGTTCTTC.

There are a few counts of this clone. The chain uses TRBV28 and TRBJ1-4, with 7 bases lining up with TRBD1. V lost 6 bases, J lost 3 bases, and 4 bases stayed unmatched. Germline CDR1 reads MDHEN; CDR2 reads SYDVKM. The CDR3 extends over 14 amino acids. DNA of the CDR3: TGTGCCAGCAGGACAGGGACGTCTAATGAAAAACTGTTTTTT. Residues: CASRTGTSNEKLFF.

J is TRBJ1-4 and V is TRBV15, with 8 bases identical to TRBD1. Germline V lookup: CDR1 LNHNV, CDR2 YYDKDF (reference sequence). This CDR3 has 13 amino acids. V gave up 7 bases and J gave up 8 bases; unmatched junction bases: 6. The CDR3 spells CATKAQGVEKLFF. CDR3 DNA: TGTGCCACCAAGGCACAGGGGGTAGAAAAACTGTTTTTT.

The chain combines TRBV14 with TRBJ1-4, with 8 bases matching TRBD1. Germline V gene data show CDR1 as SGHDN and CDR2 as FVKESK. The trim removed 3 bases at V and 8 bases at J, leaving 8 bases unmatched. The CDR3 length is 15 residues. This chain's CDR3 is CASSQTGARGEKLFF. The DNA for the CDR3 is TGTGCCAGCAGCCAGACAGGGGCTCGGGGGGAAAAACTGTTTTTT.